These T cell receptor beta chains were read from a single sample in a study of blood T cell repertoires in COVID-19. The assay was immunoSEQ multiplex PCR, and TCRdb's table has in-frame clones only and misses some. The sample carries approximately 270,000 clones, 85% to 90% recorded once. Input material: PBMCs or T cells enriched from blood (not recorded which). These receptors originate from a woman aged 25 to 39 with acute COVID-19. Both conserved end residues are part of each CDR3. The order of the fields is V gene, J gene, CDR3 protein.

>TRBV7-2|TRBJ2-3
CASSLVWRDTQYF
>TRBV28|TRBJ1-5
CASSPTGGPNQPQHF
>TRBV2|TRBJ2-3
CASSGQGTDTQYF
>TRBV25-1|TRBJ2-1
CASSGPRWVAGVDEQFF
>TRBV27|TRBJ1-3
CASRTTGSGNTIYF
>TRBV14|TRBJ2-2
CASSQDLAGGPDTGELFF
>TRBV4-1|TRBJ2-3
CASSQEGGEGRTDTQYF
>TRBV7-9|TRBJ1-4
CASSQGATEKLFF
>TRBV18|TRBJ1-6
CASSPNPPRVANSPLHF
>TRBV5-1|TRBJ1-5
CASSLAGVGNQPQHF
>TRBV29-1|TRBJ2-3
CSVPPTGVGTDTQYF
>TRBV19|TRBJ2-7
CASGPQGSEQYF
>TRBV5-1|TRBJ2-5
CASSFGTSGRASETQYF
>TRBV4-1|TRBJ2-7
CASSQDSGGYEQYF
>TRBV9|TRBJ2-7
CASSFRVAGASEQYF
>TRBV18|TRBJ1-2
CASSPSTGDNYGYTF
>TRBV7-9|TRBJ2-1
CASSLVRGTYNEQFF
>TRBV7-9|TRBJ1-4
CASSPNQGQREKLFF